One and the same sample provided the 10 T cell receptor beta chains below, sequenced in a study of blood T cell repertoires in COVID-19. The table came from immunoSEQ multiplex PCR; TCRdb's copy has only in-frame clones and leaves some out. The sample holds about 34,000 clones; 85% are singletons and the top ten take around 15%. Sequencing was performed on peripheral blood. The receptors were sampled from a human donor with acute or convalescent COVID-19. The donor label of this sample is uncertain.

The V gene is TRBV11-3, the J gene TRBJ1-4, with D unresolved. Between the trimmed V and J ends, which lost 5 bases and 6 bases, there was a span of 13 bases. The CDR3 has 14 amino acids. Germline CDR1 SGHNT, CDR2 YENEEA. The CDR3 here is CASSPTSGDEKLFF. CDR3 sequence (DNA): TGTGCCAGCAGCCCGACCTCGGGAGATGAAAAACTGTTTTTT.

V and J are TRBV5-4 and TRBJ2-5; D is unresolved. Germline CDR1 reads SGHNT; CDR2 reads YYREEE (reference sequence). Trimming took off 4 bases at V and 2 bases at J, with 15 bases between the two ends. This CDR3 contains 15 residues. The CDR3 coding sequence is TGTGCCAGCAGCAACCCGACTCTTTCTCAAGAGACCCAGTACTTC. Amino acids: CASSNPTLSQETQYF.

This chain connects TRBV7-3 to TRBJ1-2, with D possibly TRBD1 on 5 matching bases. Germline V gene lookup returns CDR1 SGHTA and CDR2 FQGTGA. The CDR3 totals 15 residues. V was trimmed by 2 bases and J by 7 bases, leaving 17 bases between them. As DNA, the CDR3 is TGTGCCAGCAGCTTATTCGACAGCCACCCGGGTGGCTACACCTTC. It is translated as CASSLFDSHPGGYTF.

In its sample, this clone was seen once. The chain uses TRBV9 and TRBJ1-6; 10 bases align to TRBD1. The trim removed 3 bases at V and 6 bases at J, leaving 9 bases unmatched. This CDR3 has 17 amino acids. CDR1 and CDR2 (germline): SGDLS, YYNGEE. CDR3 residues: CASSEREGQGFNSPLHF. The CDR3 DNA sequence: TGTGCCAGCAGCGAGCGAGAGGGACAGGGGTTTAATTCACCCCTCCACTTT.

The chain combines TRBV7-8 with TRBJ1-5, with D maybe TRBD1 (6 bases). Germline CDR1 reads SGHVS; CDR2 reads FQNEAQ. Between the trimmed V and J ends, which lost 5 bases and 2 bases, there was a span of 13 bases. The CDR3 length is 15 residues. The CDR3: CASSRGGVGNQPQHF. CDR3 in DNA: TGTGCCAGCAGCCGAGGGGGGGTGGGCAATCAGCCCCAGCATTTT.

The CDR3 DNA sequence: TGCGCCAGCAGCTTGGAGGGACAGAATTTCAATGAGCAGTTCTTC. It is translated as CASSLEGQNFNEQFF. The chain has TRBV5-1 and TRBJ2-1; TRBD1 agrees at 7 bases. The CDR3 covers 15 residues. Per germline, CDR1 SGHRS and CDR2 YFSETQ. After removal of 0 bases from V and 6 bases from J, the junction contained 6 bases not matched to a gene.

V gene TRBV7-9 combines with J gene TRBJ1-2; D is perhaps TRBD1 (5 bases). Trimming shortened V by 5 bases and J by 4 bases, and 11 bases separated the two germline ends. This CDR3 is 13 amino acids long. Per the germline V gene, CDR1 is SEHNR and CDR2 is FQNEAQ (reference sequence). The CDR3 spells CASSQQGGYGYTF. In DNA, the CDR3 is TGTGCCAGCAGCCAGCAGGGAGGCTATGGCTACACCTTC.

V gene TRBV6-5 combines with J gene TRBJ1-4; the D gene is possibly TRBD1 (6 bases). CDR3 size: 12 residues. V lost 6 bases, J lost 4 bases, and 6 bases lay in between. The germline V gene has CDR1 MNHEY and CDR2 SVGAGI. CDR3 nucleotide sequence: TGTGCCAGCAGCAGGGGTAATGAAAAACTGTTTTTT. Protein sequence: CASSRGNEKLFF.

The CDR3 DNA sequence: TGCGCCAGCAGCCCAGGACAGGCTAGCTCCTACGAGCAGTACTTC. It yields the protein CASSPGQASSYEQYF. This chain connects TRBV4-3 to TRBJ2-7; TRBD1 matches 7 bases. V was pared by 4 bases and J by 0 bases, with 6 bases of the junction left unmatched. The V gene's germline CDR1 is LGHNA and CDR2 YSLEER. CDR3 length: 15 amino acids.

Worth noting for this clone: Other nucleotide sequences from this sample produce the same CDR3. The rearrangement links TRBV6-5 to TRBJ1-3; D is possibly TRBD1 (5 bases). Germline CDR1 is MNHEY and CDR2 is SVGAGI. V was clipped by 0 bases and J by 2 bases, with 8 bases between them. This CDR3 comprises 15 residues. The CDR3 nucleotides are TGTGCCAGCAGTTACTCGGAGGGGACTGGAAACACCATATATTTT. It encodes CASSYSEGTGNTIYF.